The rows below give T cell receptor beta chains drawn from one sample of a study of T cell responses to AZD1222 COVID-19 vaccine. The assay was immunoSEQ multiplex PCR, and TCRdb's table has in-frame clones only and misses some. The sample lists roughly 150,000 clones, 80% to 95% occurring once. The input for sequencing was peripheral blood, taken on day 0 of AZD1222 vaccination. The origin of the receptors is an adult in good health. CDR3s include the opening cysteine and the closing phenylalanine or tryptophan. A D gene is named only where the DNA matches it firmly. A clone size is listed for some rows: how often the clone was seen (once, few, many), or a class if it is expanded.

cdr3_nt: TGTGCCAGCAGCCAAGACAGGGCCGCTTCCTACGAGCAGTACTTC; cdr3_aa: CASSQDRAASYEQYF; j_call: TRBJ2-7; v_call: TRBV7-9; clone_size: .; d_call: TRBD1
cdr3_nt: TGCGCCAGCAGCACCCCCGGGGAGGGAGGCCACGAGCAGTACTTC; cdr3_aa: CASSTPGEGGHEQYF; j_call: TRBJ2-7; v_call: TRBV5-1; clone_size: .; d_call: TRBD2
cdr3_nt: TGTGCCAGCACCCCTGGATCCTATAATTCACCCCTCCACTTT; cdr3_aa: CASTPGSYNSPLHF; j_call: TRBJ1-6; v_call: TRBV27; clone_size: .; d_call: .
cdr3_nt: TGTGCCAGTAGTACGGACAGGAGCGCTGAAGCTTTCTTT; cdr3_aa: CASSTDRSAEAFF; j_call: TRBJ1-1; v_call: TRBV19; clone_size: once; d_call: TRBD1
cdr3_nt: TGTGCCAGCAGCACCCGGACAGGGGGCCACACTGAAGCTTTCTTT; cdr3_aa: CASSTRTGGHTEAFF; j_call: TRBJ1-1; v_call: TRBV7-9; clone_size: .; d_call: TRBD1
cdr3_nt: TGTGCCAGCTCACCACGGCGCGGGGGCGAGGGCTACACCTTC; cdr3_aa: CASSPRRGGEGYTF; j_call: TRBJ1-2; v_call: TRBV18; clone_size: .; d_call: .
cdr3_nt: TGTGCCAGCAGCCCCCACGGCCGGAACACTGAAGCTTTCTTT; cdr3_aa: CASSPHGRNTEAFF; j_call: TRBJ1-1; v_call: TRBV7-8; clone_size: .; d_call: .
cdr3_nt: TGTGCCAGCAGCTTAACGTCGACAGGTCAAGAGACCCAGTACTTC; cdr3_aa: CASSLTSTGQETQYF; j_call: TRBJ2-5; v_call: TRBV7-3; clone_size: .; d_call: .
cdr3_nt: TGTGCCAGCAGGACGGGGGCGAGCTCCTACAATGAGCAGTTCTTC; cdr3_aa: CASRTGASSYNEQFF; j_call: TRBJ2-1; v_call: TRBV3-1/TRBV3-2; clone_size: .; d_call: .
cdr3_nt: TGTGCCACCACACGGGGGGGGCAAAATGAGCAGTTCTTC; cdr3_aa: CATTRGGQNEQFF; j_call: TRBJ2-1; v_call: TRBV19; clone_size: few; d_call: TRBD2
cdr3_nt: TGTGCCAGCAGCGACGGACTAGCGGGAGGGCCGCTCAATGAGCAGTTCTTC; cdr3_aa: CASSDGLAGGPLNEQFF; j_call: TRBJ2-1; v_call: TRBV7-9; clone_size: .; d_call: TRBD2
cdr3_nt: TGTGCCAGCAGCTCGGGACTTTACAATGAGCAGTTCTTC; cdr3_aa: CASSSGLYNEQFF; j_call: TRBJ2-1; v_call: TRBV7-2; clone_size: .; d_call: .
cdr3_nt: TGTGCCAGCAGCGTATGGGAGGGGGCCTACGAGCAGTACTTC; cdr3_aa: CASSVWEGAYEQYF; j_call: TRBJ2-7; v_call: TRBV9; clone_size: few; d_call: .
cdr3_nt: TGTGCCAGCTCACGATCGAGTGTGAGCTCCTACGAGCAGTACTTC; cdr3_aa: CASSRSSVSSYEQYF; j_call: TRBJ2-7; v_call: TRBV18; clone_size: .; d_call: .
cdr3_nt: TGTGCCAGCAGCCTTCAAGAGACCCAGTACTTC; cdr3_aa: CASSLQETQYF; j_call: TRBJ2-5; v_call: TRBV3-1/TRBV3-2; clone_size: .; d_call: .
cdr3_nt: TGTGCCTGGAGTGGGACAGGGCCCCAGCCCCAGCATTTT; cdr3_aa: CAWSGTGPQPQHF; j_call: TRBJ1-5; v_call: TRBV30; clone_size: .; d_call: TRBD1
cdr3_nt: TGCGCCAGCAGGAGCTCCTATAATTCACCCCTCCACTTT; cdr3_aa: CASRSSYNSPLHF; j_call: TRBJ1-6; v_call: TRBV10-1; clone_size: .; d_call: .
cdr3_nt: TGTGCCAGCAGTCAGGGGCTCAGTCAGCCCCAGCATTTT; cdr3_aa: CASSQGLSQPQHF; j_call: TRBJ1-5; v_call: TRBV12-3/TRBV12-4; clone_size: .; d_call: .
cdr3_nt: TGTGCCACCAGCAGAGATATTACGAGGGGAGATTCACCCCTCCACTTT; cdr3_aa: CATSRDITRGDSPLHF; j_call: TRBJ1-6; v_call: TRBV15; clone_size: .; d_call: .
cdr3_nt: TGCAGTGCTAGTGGGCAGGGGGCCTGGGGCTACACCTTC; cdr3_aa: CSASGQGAWGYTF; j_call: TRBJ1-2; v_call: TRBV20-1; clone_size: once; d_call: TRBD1
cdr3_nt: TGTGCCACCGGGGGGCGTACCGGGGAGCTGTTTTTT; cdr3_aa: CATGGRTGELFF; j_call: TRBJ2-2; v_call: TRBV24-1; clone_size: once; d_call: .
cdr3_nt: TGTGCCAGCAGTCTCACTGGGACGGCACCCGAATGGGCTTTCTTT; cdr3_aa: CASSLTGTAPEWAFF; j_call: TRBJ1-1; v_call: TRBV6-6; clone_size: .; d_call: .
cdr3_nt: TGTGCCAGCAGTTACACCAGGGATATGAACACTGAAGCTTTCTTT; cdr3_aa: CASSYTRDMNTEAFF; j_call: TRBJ1-1; v_call: TRBV6-5; clone_size: .; d_call: .
cdr3_nt: TGTGCCAGCAGCCAAGGCGTGGGCTTCGGTAGTGAAGCTTTCTTT; cdr3_aa: CASSQGVGFGSEAFF; j_call: TRBJ1-1; v_call: TRBV3-1/TRBV3-2; clone_size: .; d_call: .
cdr3_nt: TGTGCCAGCAGCCGATTTGAGGGGAATGAGCAGTTCTTC; cdr3_aa: CASSRFEGNEQFF; j_call: TRBJ2-1; v_call: TRBV7-8; clone_size: .; d_call: .
cdr3_nt: TGTGCCAGCAGCTTGAGGTTAGCGGGAGTTGGAGCCGGGGAGCTGTTTTTT; cdr3_aa: CASSLRLAGVGAGELFF; j_call: TRBJ2-2; v_call: TRBV11-2; clone_size: .; d_call: TRBD2
cdr3_nt: TGTGCCAGCAGCGTAACCGGGACATCTCGTGAGCAGTTCTTC; cdr3_aa: CASSVTGTSREQFF; j_call: TRBJ2-1; v_call: TRBV7-3; clone_size: .; d_call: .
cdr3_nt: TGTGCCAGCAGTTTTAAGGGAAGGGCCCGATCCTACAATGAGCAGTTCTTC; cdr3_aa: CASSFKGRARSYNEQFF; j_call: TRBJ2-1; v_call: TRBV6-2/TRBV6-3; clone_size: once; d_call: .
cdr3_nt: TGCAGCGTTGAAAGGCTAGGTAACTACAATGAGCAGTTCTTC; cdr3_aa: CSVERLGNYNEQFF; j_call: TRBJ2-1; v_call: TRBV29-1; clone_size: .; d_call: .
cdr3_nt: TGTGCCACCAGCCAGGCAGCTAACTATGGCTACACCTTC; cdr3_aa: CATSQAANYGYTF; j_call: TRBJ1-2; v_call: TRBV15; clone_size: .; d_call: .
cdr3_nt: TGTGCCAGCGGTACCTCCGGGACAGGGAATTTTTTTAGCAATCAGCCCCAGCATTTT; cdr3_aa: CASGTSGTGNFFSNQPQHF; j_call: TRBJ1-5; v_call: TRBV2; clone_size: .; d_call: TRBD1
cdr3_nt: TGTGCCAGCAGTTCCCCGGGGACTAGCGGGGACAATGAGCAGTTCTTC; cdr3_aa: CASSSPGTSGDNEQFF; j_call: TRBJ2-1; v_call: TRBV28; clone_size: .; d_call: TRBD2
cdr3_nt: TGTGCCAGCAGTTACTCGGGGGGAGGGGGAGAGACCCAGTACTTC; cdr3_aa: CASSYSGGGGETQYF; j_call: TRBJ2-5; v_call: TRBV6-5; clone_size: .; d_call: .
cdr3_nt: TGTGCCTCCTTAACGAAGGGAATAGGTGGCTACACCTTC; cdr3_aa: CASLTKGIGGYTF; j_call: TRBJ1-2; v_call: TRBV30; clone_size: .; d_call: .
cdr3_nt: TGTGCCAGCTCACCATGGGGGCGGAGCACCGGGGAGCTGTTTTTT; cdr3_aa: CASSPWGRSTGELFF; j_call: TRBJ2-2; v_call: TRBV18; clone_size: once; d_call: .
cdr3_nt: TGTGCCAGCAGTCGAGAGGACAGTGATAATGAAAAACTGTTTTTT; cdr3_aa: CASSREDSDNEKLFF; j_call: TRBJ1-4; v_call: TRBV2; clone_size: once; d_call: .
cdr3_nt: TGTGCCAGCACTCACGTGGGGGGGTCCCCCTACGAGCAGTACTTC; cdr3_aa: CASTHVGGSPYEQYF; j_call: TRBJ2-7; v_call: TRBV6-5; clone_size: .; d_call: TRBD2
cdr3_nt: TGTGCCAGCACCGGGACAGCTAACTATGGCTACACCTTC; cdr3_aa: CASTGTANYGYTF; j_call: TRBJ1-2; v_call: TRBV6-5; clone_size: once; d_call: TRBD1
cdr3_nt: TGCAGCGTTGGGGGGGGACAGGGCTACGAGCAGTACTTC; cdr3_aa: CSVGGGQGYEQYF; j_call: TRBJ2-7; v_call: TRBV29-1; clone_size: .; d_call: TRBD1
cdr3_nt: TGTGCCACCAGTGATTCCAAGGGCACAGATACGCAGTATTTT; cdr3_aa: CATSDSKGTDTQYF; j_call: TRBJ2-3; v_call: TRBV24-1; clone_size: .; d_call: .
cdr3_nt: TGTGCCAGCTCACCTCGGACCCCGACGGATTCACCCCTCCACTTT; cdr3_aa: CASSPRTPTDSPLHF; j_call: TRBJ1-6; v_call: TRBV18; clone_size: .; d_call: .
cdr3_nt: TGTGCCAGCAGGCCTACAGGGAAGAGCTCCTACAATGAGCAGTTCTTC; cdr3_aa: CASRPTGKSSYNEQFF; j_call: TRBJ2-1; v_call: TRBV3-1/TRBV3-2; clone_size: .; d_call: .
cdr3_nt: TGCGCCAGCAGTTATGACAGGGCCCAGGGGGAGCAGTACTTC; cdr3_aa: CASSYDRAQGEQYF; j_call: TRBJ2-7; v_call: TRBV5-1; clone_size: once; d_call: TRBD1
cdr3_nt: TGCAGCGTAGCGGCCTTAGGGCGCTCTGGAAACACCATATATTTT; cdr3_aa: CSVAALGRSGNTIYF; j_call: TRBJ1-3; v_call: TRBV29-1; clone_size: .; d_call: .
cdr3_nt: TGCGCCAGCAGCCCAGGACAGGGCACTTTTCTTGTAGAGACCCAGTACTTC; cdr3_aa: CASSPGQGTFLVETQYF; j_call: TRBJ2-5; v_call: TRBV5-1; clone_size: .; d_call: TRBD1
cdr3_nt: TGTGCCAGCAGCCTAGCCCAGGGGGGGTATAATTCACCCCTCCACTTT; cdr3_aa: CASSLAQGGYNSPLHF; j_call: TRBJ1-6; v_call: TRBV3-1/TRBV3-2; clone_size: .; d_call: TRBD1
cdr3_nt: TGTGCTAGTGGTTTGGGGGTAAATTCGTTTTCCGGGGAGCTGTTTTTT; cdr3_aa: CASGLGVNSFSGELFF; j_call: TRBJ2-2; v_call: TRBV12-5; clone_size: .; d_call: .
cdr3_nt: TGTGCCAGCAGCCCCGAATTAAGCGCTGAAGCTTTCTTT; cdr3_aa: CASSPELSAEAFF; j_call: TRBJ1-1; v_call: TRBV7-9; clone_size: once; d_call: .
cdr3_nt: TGTGCCAGCAGCTCTCTTCGTAGGTACGAGCAGTACTTC; cdr3_aa: CASSSLRRYEQYF; j_call: TRBJ2-7; v_call: TRBV7-3; clone_size: .; d_call: .
cdr3_nt: TGTGCCTCCCCCCCAGGCCGGGACAGGGTCCTCCTGCCTCTAAGGGGCTACACCTTC; cdr3_aa: CASPPGRDRVLLPLRGYTF; j_call: TRBJ1-2; v_call: TRBV30; clone_size: .; d_call: TRBD1
cdr3_nt: TGTGCCAGCAGCCAAGATTCTAGCGGGGGATACACAGATACGCAGTATTTT; cdr3_aa: CASSQDSSGGYTDTQYF; j_call: TRBJ2-3; v_call: TRBV3-1/TRBV3-2; clone_size: .; d_call: TRBD2
cdr3_nt: TGTGCCAGCAGCGAGCGGACGATTATTTACGAGCAGTACTTC; cdr3_aa: CASSERTIIYEQYF; j_call: TRBJ2-7; v_call: TRBV5-5; clone_size: .; d_call: .
cdr3_nt: TGTGCCAGCGGAGACAGCTCCTACAATGAGCAGTTCTTC; cdr3_aa: CASGDSSYNEQFF; j_call: TRBJ2-1; v_call: TRBV9; clone_size: .; d_call: .
cdr3_nt: TGTGCCTGGAGTAAGACTAGCGCGTACGAGCAGTACTTC; cdr3_aa: CAWSKTSAYEQYF; j_call: TRBJ2-7; v_call: TRBV30; clone_size: few; d_call: TRBD2
cdr3_nt: TGTGCCATCAGTCCCGGGACTAGCTCTGGGGCCAACGTCCTGACTTTC; cdr3_aa: CAISPGTSSGANVLTF; j_call: TRBJ2-6; v_call: TRBV10-3; clone_size: once; d_call: TRBD2
cdr3_nt: TGTGCCATCAGTGAGTCCCCGGATGGGCCCCCCTACGAGCAGTACTTC; cdr3_aa: CAISESPDGPPYEQYF; j_call: TRBJ2-7; v_call: TRBV10-3; clone_size: .; d_call: .
cdr3_nt: TGTGCTAGTGGTTTGGCCCTGGGGAGCAATCAGCCCCAGCATTTT; cdr3_aa: CASGLALGSNQPQHF; j_call: TRBJ1-5; v_call: TRBV12-5; clone_size: .; d_call: .
cdr3_nt: TGTGCCAGTAGTACCGTACCCTCCCCGAGGAATGAGCAGTTCTTC; cdr3_aa: CASSTVPSPRNEQFF; j_call: TRBJ2-1; v_call: TRBV19; clone_size: .; d_call: .
cdr3_nt: TGTGCCAGCAGCGTAACGGGGACAGGGGTAGGAAACACCATATATTTT; cdr3_aa: CASSVTGTGVGNTIYF; j_call: TRBJ1-3; v_call: TRBV9; clone_size: .; d_call: TRBD1
cdr3_nt: TGTGCCAGCAGCTTTGGGACTGAAGCTTTCTTT; cdr3_aa: CASSFGTEAFF; j_call: TRBJ1-1; v_call: TRBV7-8; clone_size: .; d_call: .